This T cell receptor beta chain originates from a study of cytomegalovirus exposure and HLA in healthy donors. Looking at the study overall: A data release that came early held about 89 million unique TCRs from HLA-typed donors.

Between the trimmed V and J ends, which lost 4 bases and 4 bases, there was a span of 11 bases. CDR1 is LNHNV and CDR2 is YYDKDF in the germline V gene (reference sequence). The CDR3 has 14 amino acids. As to this clone: Its matching antigen is unknown.

A multiplex PCR was run with 60 Vbeta primers and 13 Jbeta primers. The protocol was immunoSEQ multiplex PCR, while the TCRdb copy is restricted to in-frame clones and leaves out a portion. The sample lists fewer than 150,000 clones, 80% occurring once. The study, taken as a whole, reports: Per a prior analysis, the majority of TCR beta V segments were productive roughly 87% or roughly 30% of the time. TCR beta V- and J-gene trimming, according to a later analysis, was linked to a missense DCLRE1C variant.

The chain couples TRBV15 to TRBJ1-5; D may be TRBD1 (5 bases). Sequenced material: PBMCs. The origin of this receptor is a female donor in good health and CMV-seropositive. The CDR3 region has the DNA TGTGCCACCAGCACCAGGGCAAGGAATCAGCCCCAGCATTTT. Amino acids: CATSTRARNQPQHF.